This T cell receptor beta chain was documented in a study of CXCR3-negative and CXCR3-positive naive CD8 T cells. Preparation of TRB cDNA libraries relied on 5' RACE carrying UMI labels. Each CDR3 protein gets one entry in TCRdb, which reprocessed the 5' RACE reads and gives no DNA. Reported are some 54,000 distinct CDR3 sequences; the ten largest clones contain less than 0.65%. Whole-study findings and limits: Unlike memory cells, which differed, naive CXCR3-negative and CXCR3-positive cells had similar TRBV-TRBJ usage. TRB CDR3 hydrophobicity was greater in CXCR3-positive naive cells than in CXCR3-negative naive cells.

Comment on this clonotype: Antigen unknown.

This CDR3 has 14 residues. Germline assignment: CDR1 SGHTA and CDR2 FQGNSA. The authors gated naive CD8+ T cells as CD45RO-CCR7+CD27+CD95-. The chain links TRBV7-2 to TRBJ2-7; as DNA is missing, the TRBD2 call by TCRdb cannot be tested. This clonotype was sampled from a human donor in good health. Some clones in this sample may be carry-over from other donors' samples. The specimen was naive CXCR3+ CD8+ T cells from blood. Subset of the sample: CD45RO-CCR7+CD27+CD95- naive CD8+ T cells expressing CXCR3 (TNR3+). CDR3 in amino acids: CASSPGSVGYEQYF. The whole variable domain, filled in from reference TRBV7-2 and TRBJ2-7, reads GAGVSQSPSNKVTEKGKDVELRCDPISGHTALYWYRQSLGQGLEFLIYFQGNSAPDKSGLPSDRFSAERTGGSVSTLTIQRTQQEDSAVYLCASSPGSVGYEQYFGPGTRLTVT.